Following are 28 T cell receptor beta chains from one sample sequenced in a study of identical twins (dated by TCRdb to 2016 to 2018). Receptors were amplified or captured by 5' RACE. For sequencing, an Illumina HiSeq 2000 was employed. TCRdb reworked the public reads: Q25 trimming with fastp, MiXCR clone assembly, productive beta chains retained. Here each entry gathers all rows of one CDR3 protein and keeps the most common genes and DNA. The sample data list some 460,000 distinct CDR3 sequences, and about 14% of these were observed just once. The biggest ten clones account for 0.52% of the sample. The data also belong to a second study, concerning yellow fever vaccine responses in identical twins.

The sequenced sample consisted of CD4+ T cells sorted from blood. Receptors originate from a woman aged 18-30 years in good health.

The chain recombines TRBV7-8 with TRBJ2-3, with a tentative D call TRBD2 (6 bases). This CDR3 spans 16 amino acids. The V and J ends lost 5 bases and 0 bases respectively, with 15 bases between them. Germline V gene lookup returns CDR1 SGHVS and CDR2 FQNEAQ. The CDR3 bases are TGTGCCAGCAGCATTATACTAGCTATAAGCACAGATACGCAGTATTTT. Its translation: CASSIILAISTDTQYF.

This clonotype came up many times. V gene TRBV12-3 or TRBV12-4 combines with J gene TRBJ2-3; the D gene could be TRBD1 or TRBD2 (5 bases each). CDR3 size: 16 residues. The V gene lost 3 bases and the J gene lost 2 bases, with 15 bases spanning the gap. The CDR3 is CASSFRGRDITDTQYF. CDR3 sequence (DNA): TGTGCCAGCAGTTTCCGGGGCCGAGACATCACAGATACGCAGTATTTT.

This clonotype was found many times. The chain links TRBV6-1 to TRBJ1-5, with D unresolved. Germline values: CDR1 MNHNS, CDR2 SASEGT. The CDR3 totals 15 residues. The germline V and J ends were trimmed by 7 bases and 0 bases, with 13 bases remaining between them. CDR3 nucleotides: TGTGCCAGCACCAGTAGACTTTCTAGCAATCAGCCCCAGCATTTT. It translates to CASTSRLSSNQPQHF.

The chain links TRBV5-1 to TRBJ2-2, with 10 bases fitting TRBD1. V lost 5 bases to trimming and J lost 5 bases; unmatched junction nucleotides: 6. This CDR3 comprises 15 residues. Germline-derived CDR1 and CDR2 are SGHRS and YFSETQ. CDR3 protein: CASRPGTGATGELFF. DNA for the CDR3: TGCGCCAGCAGGCCAGGGACAGGGGCGACCGGGGAGCTGTTTTTT.

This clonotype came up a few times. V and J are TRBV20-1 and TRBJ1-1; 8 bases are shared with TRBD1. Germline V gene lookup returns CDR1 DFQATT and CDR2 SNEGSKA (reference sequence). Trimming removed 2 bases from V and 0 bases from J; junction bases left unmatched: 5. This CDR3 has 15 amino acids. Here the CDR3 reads CSARPLDRVNTEAFF. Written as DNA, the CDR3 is TGCAGTGCTAGACCATTGGACAGGGTGAACACTGAAGCTTTCTTT.

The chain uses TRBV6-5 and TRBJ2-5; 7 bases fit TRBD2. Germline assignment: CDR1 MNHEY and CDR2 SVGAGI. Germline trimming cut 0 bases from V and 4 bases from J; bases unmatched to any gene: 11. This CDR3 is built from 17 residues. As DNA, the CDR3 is TGTGCCAGCAGTTACTCGTGGCTAGCGGCAATAGGAGAGACCCAGTACTTC. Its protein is CASSYSWLAAIGETQYF.

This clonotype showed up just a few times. CDR3 nucleotide sequence: TGTGCCAGCACCCCGACTAGCGCTGTGTGGGAGCAGTACTTC. It translates to CASTPTSAVWEQYF. V is TRBV6-1 and J is TRBJ2-7; 8 bases match TRBD2. The CDR3 length is 14 residues. Trimming removed 7 bases from V and 7 bases from J; junction bases left unmatched: 12. Germline V CDR1 and CDR2: MNHNS, SASEGT.

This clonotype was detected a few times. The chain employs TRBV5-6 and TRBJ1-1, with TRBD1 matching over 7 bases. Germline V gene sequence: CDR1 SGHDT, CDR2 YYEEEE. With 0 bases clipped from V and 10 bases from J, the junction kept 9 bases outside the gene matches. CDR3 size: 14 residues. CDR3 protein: CASSLASGAGGAFF. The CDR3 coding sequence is TGTGCCAGCAGCTTGGCCTCCGGGGCAGGGGGAGCTTTCTTT.

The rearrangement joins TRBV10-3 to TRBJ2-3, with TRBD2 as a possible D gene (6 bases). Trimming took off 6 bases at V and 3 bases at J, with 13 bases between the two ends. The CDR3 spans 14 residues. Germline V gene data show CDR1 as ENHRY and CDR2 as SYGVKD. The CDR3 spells CAIRAGLRTDTQYF. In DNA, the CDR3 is TGTGCCATCAGGGCGGGACTCAGGACAGATACGCAGTATTTT.

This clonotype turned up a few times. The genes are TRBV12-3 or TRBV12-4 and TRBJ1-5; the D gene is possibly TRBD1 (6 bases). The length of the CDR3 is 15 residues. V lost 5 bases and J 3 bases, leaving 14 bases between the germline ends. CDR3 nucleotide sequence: TGTGCCAGCAGTCTATCAGGGGACCCCAATCAGCCCCAGCATTTT. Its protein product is CASSLSGDPNQPQHF.

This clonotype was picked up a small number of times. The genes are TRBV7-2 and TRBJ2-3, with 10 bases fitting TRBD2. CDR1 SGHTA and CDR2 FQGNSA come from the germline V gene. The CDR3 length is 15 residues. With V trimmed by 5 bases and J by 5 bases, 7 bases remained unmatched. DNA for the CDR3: TGTGCCAGCAGCAAGCGGGGGGGCATGATAGATACGCAGTATTTT. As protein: CASSKRGGMIDTQYF. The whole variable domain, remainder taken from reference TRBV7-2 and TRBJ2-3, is GAGVSQSPSNKVTEKGKDVELRCDPISGHTALYWYRQSLGQGLEFLIYFQGNSAPDKSGLPSDRFSAERTGGSVSTLTIQRTQQEDSAVYLCASSKRGGMIDTQYFGPGTRLTVL.

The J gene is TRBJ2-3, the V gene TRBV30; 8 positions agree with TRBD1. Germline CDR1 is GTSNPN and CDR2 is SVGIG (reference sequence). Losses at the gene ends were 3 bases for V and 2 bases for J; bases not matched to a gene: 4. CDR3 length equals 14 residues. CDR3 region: CAWRRTGSTDTQYF. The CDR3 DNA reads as TGTGCCTGGAGGAGGACAGGGTCCACAGATACGCAGTATTTT.

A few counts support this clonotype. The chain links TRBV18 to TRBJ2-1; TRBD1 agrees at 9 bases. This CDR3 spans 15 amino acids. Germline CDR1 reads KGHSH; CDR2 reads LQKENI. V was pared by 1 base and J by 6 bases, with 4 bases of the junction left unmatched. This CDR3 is CASSPQQGAGNEQFF. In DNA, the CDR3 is TGTGCCAGCTCACCACAACAGGGGGCGGGCAATGAGCAGTTCTTC.

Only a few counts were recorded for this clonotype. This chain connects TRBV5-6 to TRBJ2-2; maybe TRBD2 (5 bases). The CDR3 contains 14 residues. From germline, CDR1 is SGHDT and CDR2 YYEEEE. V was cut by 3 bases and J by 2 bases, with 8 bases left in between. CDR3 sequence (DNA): TGTGCCAGCAGCTCGGGGTACAACACCGGGGAGCTGTTTTTT. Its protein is CASSSGYNTGELFF.

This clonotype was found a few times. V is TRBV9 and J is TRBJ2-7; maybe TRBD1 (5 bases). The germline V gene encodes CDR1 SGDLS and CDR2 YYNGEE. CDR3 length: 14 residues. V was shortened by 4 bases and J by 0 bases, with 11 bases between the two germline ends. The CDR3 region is CASSPSQVSYEQYF. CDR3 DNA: TGTGCCAGCAGCCCGTCACAGGTCTCCTACGAGCAGTACTTC.

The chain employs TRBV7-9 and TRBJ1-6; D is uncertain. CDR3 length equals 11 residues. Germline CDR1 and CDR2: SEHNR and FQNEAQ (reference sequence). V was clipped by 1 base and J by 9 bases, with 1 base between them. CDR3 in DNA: TGTGCCAGCAGCTTAGTTTCACCCCTCCACTTT. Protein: CASSLVSPLHF.

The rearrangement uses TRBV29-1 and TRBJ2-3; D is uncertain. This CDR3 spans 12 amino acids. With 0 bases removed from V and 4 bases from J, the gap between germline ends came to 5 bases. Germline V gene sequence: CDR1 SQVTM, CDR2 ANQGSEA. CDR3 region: CSVEEGPDTQYF. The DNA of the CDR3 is TGCAGCGTTGAAGAGGGTCCAGATACGCAGTATTTT.

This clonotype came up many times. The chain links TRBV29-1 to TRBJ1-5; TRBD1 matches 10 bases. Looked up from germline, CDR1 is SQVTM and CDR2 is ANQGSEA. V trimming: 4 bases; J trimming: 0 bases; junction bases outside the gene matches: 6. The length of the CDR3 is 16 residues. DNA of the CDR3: TGCAGCGTTGGGACAGGGGGGACTAATAGCAATCAGCCCCAGCATTTT. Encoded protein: CSVGTGGTNSNQPQHF.

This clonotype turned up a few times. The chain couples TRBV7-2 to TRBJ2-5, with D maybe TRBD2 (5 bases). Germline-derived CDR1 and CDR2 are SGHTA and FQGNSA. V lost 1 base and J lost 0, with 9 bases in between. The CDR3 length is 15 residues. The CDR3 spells CASSLGRVHQETQYF. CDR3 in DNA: TGTGCCAGCAGCTTAGGGCGGGTACACCAAGAGACCCAGTACTTC.

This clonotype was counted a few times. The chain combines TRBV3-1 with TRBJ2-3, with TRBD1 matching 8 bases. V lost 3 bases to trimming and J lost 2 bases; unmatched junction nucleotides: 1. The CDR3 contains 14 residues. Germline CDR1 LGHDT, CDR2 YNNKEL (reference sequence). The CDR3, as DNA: TGTGCCAGCAGCCAGCAGGGGGCCACAGATACGCAGTATTTT. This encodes CASSQQGATDTQYF.

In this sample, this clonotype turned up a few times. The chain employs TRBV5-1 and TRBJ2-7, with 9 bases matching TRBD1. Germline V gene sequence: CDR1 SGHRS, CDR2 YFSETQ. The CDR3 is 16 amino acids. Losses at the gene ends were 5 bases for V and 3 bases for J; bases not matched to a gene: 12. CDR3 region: CASRTNTGTGLYEQYF. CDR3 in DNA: TGCGCCAGCAGGACGAATACCGGGACAGGGCTCTACGAGCAGTACTTC.

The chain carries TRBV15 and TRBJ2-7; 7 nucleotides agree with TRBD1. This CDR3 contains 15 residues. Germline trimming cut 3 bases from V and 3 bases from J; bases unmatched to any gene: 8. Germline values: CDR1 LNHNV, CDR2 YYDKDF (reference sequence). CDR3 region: CATSRLETGSYEQYF. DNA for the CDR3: TGTGCCACCAGCAGGTTAGAGACAGGGAGCTACGAGCAGTACTTC.

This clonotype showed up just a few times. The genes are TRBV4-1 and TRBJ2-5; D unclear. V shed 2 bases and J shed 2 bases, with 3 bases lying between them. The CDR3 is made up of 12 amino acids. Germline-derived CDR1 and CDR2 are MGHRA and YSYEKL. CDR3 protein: CASSQPQETQYF. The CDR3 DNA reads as TGCGCCAGCAGCCAACCTCAAGAGACCCAGTACTTC.

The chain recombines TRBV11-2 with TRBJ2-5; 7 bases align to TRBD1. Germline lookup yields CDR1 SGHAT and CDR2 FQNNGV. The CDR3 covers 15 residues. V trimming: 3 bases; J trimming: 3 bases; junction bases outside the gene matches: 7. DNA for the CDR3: TGTGCCAGCAGCTTCAGGGGGAGACAAGAAGAGACCCAGTACTTC. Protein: CASSFRGRQEETQYF.

The CDR3 sequence is CSAYPGHKGSEQYF. DNA of the CDR3: TGCAGTGCTTATCCGGGACATAAGGGTAGCGAGCAGTACTTC. The V call is TRBV20-1, the J call TRBJ2-7, with D possibly being TRBD1 (6 bases). The CDR3 length is 14 residues. Germline assignment: CDR1 DFQATT and CDR2 SNEGSKA (reference sequence). V was pared by 5 bases and J by 6 bases, with 20 bases between.

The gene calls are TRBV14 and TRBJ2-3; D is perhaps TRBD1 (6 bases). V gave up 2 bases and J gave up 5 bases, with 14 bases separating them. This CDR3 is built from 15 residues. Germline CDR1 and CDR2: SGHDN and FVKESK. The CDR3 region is CASSQITGGGDTQYF. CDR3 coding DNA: TGTGCCAGCAGCCAAATCACTGGGGGCGGAGATACGCAGTATTTT.

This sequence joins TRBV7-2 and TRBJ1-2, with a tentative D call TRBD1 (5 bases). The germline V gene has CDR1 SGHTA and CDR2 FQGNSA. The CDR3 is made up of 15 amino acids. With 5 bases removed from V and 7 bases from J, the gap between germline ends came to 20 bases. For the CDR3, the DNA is TGTGCCAGCAGCGTCACCTGGGCGGGCCAGGGTGGCTACACCTTC. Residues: CASSVTWAGQGGYTF.

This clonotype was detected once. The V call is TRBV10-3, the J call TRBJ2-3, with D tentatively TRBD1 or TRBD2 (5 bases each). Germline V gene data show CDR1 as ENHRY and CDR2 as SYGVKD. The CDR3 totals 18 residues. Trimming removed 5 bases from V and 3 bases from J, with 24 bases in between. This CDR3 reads CAISLARTGRMITDTQYF. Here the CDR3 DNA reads TGTGCCATCAGTTTAGCCCGCACGGGGCGGATGATTACAGATACGCAGTATTTT.